This TCR beta chain is drawn from a study of blood T cell repertoires in COVID-19. Study-level background: Collection of acute and convalescent COVID-19 samples took place in the United States, Italy and Spain.

V shed 4 bases, J shed 7 bases, and the junction held 7 bases outside the gene matches. CDR3 length equals 14 residues. Germline V gene data show CDR1 as SGHDN and CDR2 as FVKESK. This clone was counted only a few times. Assay: immunoSEQ multiplex PCR; the TCRdb copy retains only in-frame clones and omits some. The table has about 180,000 clones, around 86% seen once. The chain uses TRBV14 and TRBJ1-1, with 9 bases aligning to TRBD1. The sequenced sample consisted of peripheral blood. The TCR was taken from a woman between 65 and 79 years old with COVID-19, enrolled during active disease. The CDR3 nucleotides read TGTGCCAGCAGCCTGCGACGACAGGGGGGTGAAGCTTTCTTT. Its translation is CASSLRRQGGEAFF.